This T cell receptor (beta chain) stems from a study of T cells in localized non-small cell lung cancer. Study-level points and caveats: Tumor trailed uninvolved adjacent lung in T cell clonality, which peaked there. Adjacent lung was found to contain a median roughly 58 of the top 100 tumor clones. Only one tumor region went through sequencing, so heterogeneity may still be there. An association was observed between higher blood T cell density and longer overall survival.

This CDR3 region has 15 residues. Only in-frame clones appear in the TCRdb table, and some are missing; sequencing was by immunoSEQ multiplex PCR. In the table there are 25,000 to 30,000 clones, approximately 90% of which are singletons. Turning to this clone: The antigen is unknown.

The chain is built from TRBV12-1 and TRBJ1-1; the table calls TRBD1, which could not be checked here. TRBV12-1 is marked as a pseudogene. This TCR was recovered from a male donor aged 60 or over with stage I lung adenocarcinoma. The sequenced sample was peripheral blood, obtained before any cancer treatment. The CDR3 sequence: CASSFGLNRDPEAFF. In DNA form, the CDR3 reads TGTGCCAGCAGCTTTGGGTTGAACAGGGACCCTGAAGCTTTCTTT.